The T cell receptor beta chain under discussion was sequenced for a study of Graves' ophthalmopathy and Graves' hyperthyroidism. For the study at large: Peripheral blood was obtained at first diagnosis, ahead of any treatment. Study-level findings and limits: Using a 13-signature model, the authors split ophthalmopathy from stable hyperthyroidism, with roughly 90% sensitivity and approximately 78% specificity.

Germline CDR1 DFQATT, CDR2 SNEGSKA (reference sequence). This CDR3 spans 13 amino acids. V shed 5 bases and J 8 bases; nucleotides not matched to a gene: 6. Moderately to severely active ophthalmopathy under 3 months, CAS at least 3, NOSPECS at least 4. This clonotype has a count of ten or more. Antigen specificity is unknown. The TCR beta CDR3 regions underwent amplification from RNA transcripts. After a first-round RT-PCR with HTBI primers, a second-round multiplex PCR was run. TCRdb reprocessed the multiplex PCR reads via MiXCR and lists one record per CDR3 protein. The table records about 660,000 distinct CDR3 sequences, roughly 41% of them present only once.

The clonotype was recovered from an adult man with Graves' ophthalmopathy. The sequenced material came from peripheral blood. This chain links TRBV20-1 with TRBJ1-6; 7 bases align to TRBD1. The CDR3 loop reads CSARRQGDSPLHF. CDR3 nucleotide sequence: TGCAGTGCTCGCCGACAGGGAGATTCACCCCTCCACTTT.